Listed below are T cell receptor beta chains from one sample, sequenced in a study of identical twins. One entry per CDR3 protein results from TCRdb running MiXCR on the 5' RACE reads. The table includes about 480,000 distinct CDR3 sequences, 12% to 15% detected once. The same sample was also used in a study of yellow fever vaccine responses in identical twins.

Sequenced input: CD4+ T cells sorted from blood. The receptors here all came from a woman between 18 and 30 years old in good health. Both conserved end residues are trimmed from each CDR3.

cdr3_aa v_call
SASGRITTDTQY TRBV20-1
ASSEAYGQF TRBV10-1
ASSFFLMDEQF TRBV28
ASRSRVGKNSYEQY TRBV7-2
ASSPRALYEQY TRBV18
ASSSGLAGGSLYTGELF TRBV27
SAREVMRGTQPQH TRBV20-1
ASRSDRILGYT TRBV6-1
ASSPRGGGMNTGELF TRBV7-6
ASSVAQNTEAF TRBV9
SATRGSDQPQH TRBV20-1
ASRSPYTDTQY TRBV7-8
ASSQGGKGDSY TRBV3-1
ASSLGVVGRMSSETQY TRBV11-2
ATSRDLGGNTEAF TRBV15
SASNRANTGELF TRBV20-1
AIGRENTEAF TRBV10-3
ASSSQLGGAETQY TRBV11-2
ASSLSLAGADTQY TRBV5-1
ASSPVPTVSYGYT TRBV5-1
ASSLGEGSQETQY TRBV11-3
ASSYGTQGLDEQY TRBV6-2/TRBV6-3
ASSHVGEGGYEQY TRBV4-2
ASSLAGPGGSEQF TRBV7-9
ASSPMGQATTYEQY TRBV18
ASSRDRDKNIQY TRBV5-1
ASSGRTGPGETQY TRBV2
AWTTGNTQY TRBV30
SARYPGSNEQF TRBV20-1
SAPLAGQVTDTQY TRBV20-1
ASSEGSLYNEQF TRBV2
ASSTGAGYGYT TRBV12-3/TRBV12-4
ASNPIPGQGSSYNEQF TRBV27
SATRLAYSTDTQY TRBV20-1
SAEAGWAQY TRBV29-1
ASAGVNEQF TRBV18
ASSLSGGPNQPQH TRBV12-3/TRBV12-4
ASTPEGSSYNEQF TRBV7-6
ASSLGSASPSSGRLDTQY TRBV11-2
SVKETGADTQY TRBV20-1
ASSPPGTAATIY TRBV18
SVEEVGSSYNEQF TRBV29-1
ASSPLAGADSDTQY TRBV6-1
ASSSGPRETQY TRBV7-3
ASSEGSGMGDEQF TRBV3-1
ASSQPSGYQETQY TRBV14
ASSSRGSHTGELF TRBV5-1
ASSPRDREADEQY TRBV6-2/TRBV6-3
ASMGLAGYNEQF TRBV5-1
ASSPRQGAGTQY TRBV7-2